These 13 T cell receptor beta chains share one sample of origin, sequenced in a study of PD-1 blockade in classical Hodgkin lymphoma. After autologous stem cell transplantation all patients relapsed, and prior brentuximab vedotin exposure differed between cohorts. Using immunoSEQ multiplex PCR, the repertoire was profiled, and TCRdb retains in-frame clones only, with some absent. Of around 91,000 clones detected, roughly 79% appear once; the ten largest clones hold roughly 15%. This specimen consisted of peripheral blood mononuclear cells (PBMCs), obtained before the second cycle of nivolumab. These receptors all stem from a human donor with classical Hodgkin lymphoma.

This rearrangement joins TRBV28 to TRBJ2-7; no clear D gene. The CDR3 covers 14 residues. Trimming took 2 bases from V and 2 from J, leaving 10 bases between them. CDR1 and CDR2 (germline): MDHEN, SYDVKM. This CDR3 reads CASSLVGPPYEQYF. The CDR3 region has the DNA TGTGCCAGCAGTTTAGTCGGCCCCCCCTACGAGCAGTACTTC.

J is TRBJ1-3 and V is TRBV18; D gene ambiguous. Germline CDR1 and CDR2: KGHSH and LQKENI. Trimming pared 5 bases from V and 0 bases from J, leaving 17 bases between. CDR3 length: 17 residues. The CDR3 sequence is CASSAGPGPTSGNTIYF. For the CDR3, the DNA is TGTGCCAGCTCAGCGGGCCCCGGGCCCACCTCTGGAAACACCATATATTTT.

The gene calls are TRBV5-1 and TRBJ1-2; D ambiguous. The CDR3 runs 16 residues. Germline assignment: CDR1 SGHRS and CDR2 YFSETQ. Trimming took off 3 bases at V and 0 bases at J, with 15 bases between the two ends. CDR3 nucleotides: TGCGCCAGCAGCTCAGAGACACTCCCAGCTAACTATGGCTACACCTTC. It is translated as CASSSETLPANYGYTF.

V gene TRBV5-5 combines with J gene TRBJ2-7, with no clear D. The CDR3 covers 12 residues. The V and J ends lost 0 bases and 4 bases respectively, with 5 bases between them. CDR1 and CDR2 from the germline V gene are SGHKS and YYEKEE (reference sequence). CDR3 in amino acids: CASSLGNYEQYF. The CDR3 coding sequence is TGTGCCAGCAGCTTGGGAAATTACGAGCAGTACTTC.

The genes are TRBV19 and TRBJ2-7, with D tentatively TRBD2 (5 bases). The CDR3 is 14 amino acids. V was cut by 5 bases and J by 2 bases, with 13 bases left in between. Germline loops: CDR1 LNHDA, CDR2 SQIVND (reference sequence). In nucleotides, the CDR3 is TGTGCCAGTAGTTTATACGACGGGACCTACGAGCAGTACTTC. This codes for CASSLYDGTYEQYF.

The chain joins TRBV2 to TRBJ2-2; D call uncertain. The CDR3 has 14 residues. V dropped 7 bases and J dropped 5 bases, with 14 bases sitting between them. CDR1 is SNHLY, CDR2 FYNNEI, per germline. For the CDR3, the DNA is TGTGCCAGCATTGCCAGGTTCTTTACCGGGGAGCTGTTTTTT. Protein sequence: CASIARFFTGELFF.

The chain employs TRBV9 and TRBJ2-2; D is unresolved. The CDR3 runs 12 residues. Trimming removed 0 bases at V and 7 bases at J, with 4 bases between. Germline V lookup: CDR1 SGDLS, CDR2 YYNGEE. The CDR3 spells CASSVGHGELFF. The CDR3 coding sequence is TGTGCCAGCAGCGTAGGGCACGGGGAGCTGTTTTTT.

The chain employs TRBV19 and TRBJ2-3, with unresolved D. The CDR3 runs to 14 residues. Trimming cost V 3 bases and J 5 bases, with 12 bases left between them. The germline CDR1 and CDR2 sequences are LNHDA and SQIVND (reference sequence). DNA for the CDR3: TGTGCCAGTAGTATTCCGCCGCACTTAGATACGCAGTATTTT. Amino acid sequence: CASSIPPHLDTQYF.

The genes are TRBV5-1 and TRBJ2-7; 7 nucleotides align to TRBD2. Germline lookup yields CDR1 SGHRS and CDR2 YFSETQ. The CDR3 length is 17 residues. Germline trimming cut 5 bases from V and 0 bases from J; bases unmatched to any gene: 14. The CDR3 DNA follows: TGCGCCAGCAGGTTGAATGACCCTAGCGGTAGCTCCTACGAGCAGTACTTC. Its translation: CASRLNDPSGSSYEQYF.

V and J are TRBV4-2 and TRBJ1-5; 7 bases agree with TRBD1. With V trimmed by 0 bases and J by 6 bases, 5 bases remained unmatched. Germline CDR1 reads LGHNA; CDR2 reads YNFKEQ. The CDR3 covers 15 residues. This chain's CDR3 is CASSQDPGGGQPQHF. DNA for the CDR3: TGTGCCAGCAGCCAAGATCCAGGGGGTGGTCAGCCCCAGCATTTT.

This clone appeared a single time. DNA for the CDR3: TGTGCCTGGAGTGAAAAAGGTGGGGCCAACGTCCTGACTTTC. This encodes CAWSEKGGANVLTF. The J gene is TRBJ2-6, the V gene TRBV30, with D uncertain. The CDR3 contains 14 residues. The V gene lost 1 base and the J gene lost 3 bases, with 7 bases spanning the gap. The germline V gene encodes CDR1 GTSNPN and CDR2 SVGIG (reference sequence).

The V call is TRBV13, the J call TRBJ2-1; 10 bases agree with TRBD1. Germline values: CDR1 PRHDT, CDR2 FYEKMQ (reference sequence). There are 15 residues in the CDR3. V lost 0 bases and J lost 4; bases outside the gene matches: 0. In DNA form, the CDR3 reads TGTGCCAGCAGCTTAGGGGGACAGGGGTACAATGAGCAGTTCTTC. Its protein is CASSLGGQGYNEQFF. Full variable domain (outside the CDR3, taken from reference TRBV13 and TRBJ2-1): AAGVIQSPRHLIKEKRETATLKCYPIPRHDTVYWYQQGPGQDPQFLISFYEKMQSDKGSIPDRFSAQQFSDYHSELNMSSLELGDSALYFCASSLGGQGYNEQFFGPGTRLTVL.

V gene TRBV7-3 combines with J gene TRBJ2-3, with 11 bases aligning to TRBD2. The junction had 2 bases not matched to a gene; V was cut back by 0 bases and J by 6 bases. The CDR3 is 15 amino acids. Germline V CDR1 and CDR2: SGHTA, FQGTGA. The CDR3, as DNA: TGTGCCAGCAGCTTAACTAGCGGGAGGGCTGATACGCAGTATTTT. This translates into CASSLTSGRADTQYF.